These T cell receptor beta chains were read from a single sample in a study of T-cell memory formation after mild COVID-19. From the 5' RACE reads, TCRdb called clonotypes with MiXCR, one entry per CDR3 protein. The sample includes hundreds of thousands of distinct CDR3 sequences, roughly 22% of them seen just once. Sequenced material: PBMCs or a T cell subset sorted from them (not recorded which). The receptors derive from an adult woman who had mild COVID-19 (a few samples of this study predate the infection). Cell type and time point are not known. CDR3s include the opening cysteine and the closing phenylalanine or tryptophan. A D gene is named only where the DNA matches it firmly. Only some rows state a clone size, as once, few, many or a class for expanded clones.

v_gene	d_gene	j_gene	abundance	CDR3nt	CDR3aa
TRBV7-9	TRBD2	TRBJ2-3	NA	TGTGCCAGCAGCTTGGGACTAGCGCCTCGCACAGATACGCAGTATTTT	CASSLGLAPRTDTQYF
TRBV5-1	NA	TRBJ1-1	NA	TGCGCCAGCAGCCGTAGAACTACGGGGGACACTGAAGCTTTCTTT	CASSRRTTGDTEAFF
TRBV25-1	TRBD2	TRBJ2-7	NA	TGTGCCAGCAGTGAATATCCTGGACTAGCGGGAGACTTAGGCGAGCAGTACTTC	CASSEYPGLAGDLGEQYF
TRBV6-6	TRBD1	TRBJ1-2	NA	TGTGCCAGCAGCAATTTAGGGGGCGGTCAAAACTATGGCTACACCTTC	CASSNLGGGQNYGYTF
TRBV7-9	NA	TRBJ1-5	NA	TGTGCCAGCAGCCAGAGCAATAGCAATCAGCCCCAGCATTTT	CASSQSNSNQPQHF
TRBV5-1	NA	TRBJ2-2	NA	TGCGCCAGCAGCTTGGAGGGTAGTGGAACCGGGGAGCTGTTTTTT	CASSLEGSGTGELFF
TRBV9	NA	TRBJ2-7	few	TGTGCCAGCAGCCCGAGTCCCCCGGGCGAGCAGTACTTC	CASSPSPPGEQYF
TRBV29-1	NA	TRBJ2-3	few	TGCAGCGTTGATCCGCCCGATCTTAATACGCAGTATTTT	CSVDPPDLNTQYF
TRBV7-6	NA	TRBJ2-2	NA	TGTGCCAGCAGCTATAACTCACCCCCCGGGGAGCTGTTTTTT	CASSYNSPPGELFF
TRBV9	NA	TRBJ2-7	few	TGTGCCAGCAGCCCACGGGCGCAGTCCTACGAGCAGTACTTC	CASSPRAQSYEQYF
TRBV6-2/TRBV6-3	NA	TRBJ1-5	few	TGTGCCAGCAGTTACGGTGGGCAGCCAAGCAATCAGCCCCAGCATTTT	CASSYGGQPSNQPQHF
TRBV4-1	TRBD2	TRBJ2-5	few	TGCGCCAGCAGCCAGGGTAGCGGGGTGGAAGAGACCCAGTACTTC	CASSQGSGVEETQYF
TRBV19	NA	TRBJ2-7	NA	TGTGCCAGTAGTACAGCCTCCACCTACGAGCAGTACTTC	CASSTASTYEQYF
TRBV30	TRBD2	TRBJ2-1	many	TGTGCCTCGCGGACTAGCGGCAATGAGCAGTTCTTC	CASRTSGNEQFF
TRBV25-1	NA	TRBJ2-1	NA	TGTGCCAGCAGTGAAGGGGACACGCTTTACAATGAGCAGTTCTTC	CASSEGDTLYNEQFF
TRBV2	NA	TRBJ2-7	NA	TGTGCCAGCAGTAAGGAGCGGGCCAGTTCCTACGAGCAGTACTTC	CASSKERASSYEQYF
TRBV4-1	NA	TRBJ2-7	few	TGCGCCAGCAGCCAAGATGCAGGGTCCGACGAGCAGTACTTC	CASSQDAGSDEQYF
TRBV24-1	TRBD1	TRBJ1-1	NA	TGTGCCACCAGTGCAACAGGGGGCGGAAAAGAAGCTTTCTTT	CATSATGGGKEAFF
TRBV4-1	TRBD1	TRBJ2-7	NA	TGCGCCAGCAGCCACTGGACAGGGGACGCCTACGAGCAGTACTTC	CASSHWTGDAYEQYF
TRBV4-3	TRBD2	TRBJ2-1	NA	TGCGCCAGCAGCCGATATGGACTAGCGGGACGTAATGAGCAGTTCTTC	CASSRYGLAGRNEQFF
TRBV30	NA	TRBJ2-7	NA	TGTGCCTGGACCTGGGGGAAATGGCACAACTACGAGCAGTACTTC	CAWTWGKWHNYEQYF
TRBV9	NA	TRBJ2-1	NA	TGTGCCAGCAGCGTAGCTACAGGTAGTAATGAGCAGTTCTTC	CASSVATGSNEQFF
TRBV7-2	NA	TRBJ2-7	NA	TGTGCCAGCAGCTTAGCGGGATCTAGTATTCCCCCCTACGAGCAGTACTTC	CASSLAGSSIPPYEQYF
TRBV5-1	TRBD1	TRBJ1-2	NA	TGCGCCAGCAGCTTGGCCTTTGGACAGGGCAGCCTGAACTATGGCTACACCTTC	CASSLAFGQGSLNYGYTF
TRBV7-9	TRBD2	TRBJ2-3	few	TGTGCCAGCAGCGTTACTAGCGGGAGTTCGGATACGCAGTATTTT	CASSVTSGSSDTQYF
TRBV5-1	NA	TRBJ1-4	few	TGCGCCAGCAGCAGGGACCCTTCAAGGGCGGAACTGTTTTTT	CASSRDPSRAELFF
TRBV3-1	NA	TRBJ2-7	NA	TGTGCCAGCAGCCAAGTCCGGTCCTACGAGCAGTACTTC	CASSQVRSYEQYF
TRBV20-1	NA	TRBJ2-5	NA	TGCAGTGCCGGGGGCGGGAGAGCAGAAGAGACCCAGTACTTC	CSAGGGRAEETQYF